What follows are 30 T cell receptor beta chains derived from one specimen sequenced in a study of PD-1 blockade in classical Hodgkin lymphoma. The protocol was immunoSEQ multiplex PCR, while the TCRdb copy is restricted to in-frame clones and leaves out a portion. The sample lists around 25,000 clones; 72% were seen once. Time point noted: cycle 4 day 1 (C4D1), after more than 5 weeks of nivolumab. All trial patients relapsed after autologous stem cell transplantation. The sequencing used peripheral blood mononuclear cells (PBMCs), collected before the fourth cycle of nivolumab. Receptors were obtained from a human donor with classical Hodgkin lymphoma.

The CDR3 DNA is TGTGCCAGCAGCTTGGTCTGGACAGGGGCTGGGGCCAACGTCCTGACTTTC. Translation: CASSLVWTGAGANVLTF. This sequence joins TRBV7-8 and TRBJ2-6, with 9 bases identical to TRBD1. The CDR3 has 17 amino acids. Germline CDR1 SGHVS, CDR2 FQNEAQ. V trimming: 3 bases; J trimming: 2 bases; junction bases outside the gene matches: 5.

J is TRBJ2-3 and V is TRBV5-1; 7 nucleotides match TRBD2. Germline V gene sequence: CDR1 SGHRS, CDR2 YFSETQ. The CDR3 contains 16 residues. V was pared by 0 bases and J by 5 bases, with 9 bases of the junction left unmatched. CDR3: CASSLAIAGDVDTQYF. The CDR3 coding sequence is TGCGCCAGCAGCTTGGCCATTGCGGGGGATGTAGATACGCAGTATTTT.

This chain joins TRBV5-1 and TRBJ2-3, with D perhaps matching TRBD2 (6 bases). V shed 0 bases and J shed 11 bases, with 10 bases lying between them. Germline values: CDR1 SGHRS, CDR2 YFSETQ. The CDR3 spans 12 residues. The CDR3 DNA follows: TGCGCCAGCAGCTTGGCGGAGGGGAAGCAGTATTTT. Its protein is CASSLAEGKQYF.

The rearrangement uses TRBV7-9 and TRBJ1-2, with 10 bases fitting TRBD1. J lost 5 bases, V lost 2 bases, and 11 bases had no gene match. CDR1 and CDR2 (germline): SEHNR, FQNEAQ (reference sequence). This CDR3 comprises 17 residues. The CDR3 loop is CASSLKDRQGAGYGYTF. In nucleotides, the CDR3 is TGTGCCAGCAGCTTAAAAGACAGACAGGGGGCAGGGTATGGCTACACCTTC.

The chain joins TRBV5-6 to TRBJ2-6; TRBD1 might be the D (5 bases). Germline CDR1 and CDR2: SGHDT and YYEEEE. The CDR3 is 16 amino acids. The ends were cut back, 0 bases at V and 6 bases at J, with 13 bases in the middle. The CDR3 loop reads CASSLGHLGEANVLTF. The DNA for the CDR3 is TGTGCCAGCAGCTTGGGACACTTAGGGGAGGCCAACGTCCTGACTTTC.

J is TRBJ2-3 and V is TRBV18; D gene ambiguous. Trimming removed 1 base at V and 0 bases at J, with 8 bases between. The CDR3 runs 15 residues. CDR1 KGHSH and CDR2 LQKENI come from the germline V gene. CDR3 in DNA: TGTGCCAGCTCACCACAGGCAGCTAGCACAGATACGCAGTATTTT. It specifies CASSPQAASTDTQYF. The full variable domain, rest sourced from reference TRBV18 and TRBJ2-3, is NAGVMQNPRHLVRRRGQEARLRCSPMKGHSHVYWYRQLPEEGLKFMVYLQKENIIDESGMPKERFSAEFPKEGPSILRIQQVVRGDSAAYFCASSPQAASTDTQYFGPGTRLTVL.

The gene calls are TRBV11-2 and TRBJ2-3; perhaps TRBD2 as D (5 bases). This CDR3 has 14 residues. V was trimmed by 0 bases and J by 1 base, leaving 5 bases between them. Germline assignment: CDR1 SGHAT and CDR2 FQNNGV. The CDR3 reads CASSLERGTDTQYF. The CDR3 bases are TGTGCCAGCAGCTTAGAGCGGGGCACAGATACGCAGTATTTT.

J is TRBJ1-1 and V is TRBV4-1; D not resolved. Germline CDR1 MGHRA, CDR2 YSYEKL. There are 15 residues in the CDR3. Between the trimmed V and J ends, which lost 0 bases and 0 bases, there was a span of 8 bases. The CDR3 region is CASSQDPRVNTEAFF. CDR3 DNA sequence: TGCGCCAGCAGCCAAGATCCGAGAGTGAACACTGAAGCTTTCTTT.

The chain couples TRBV18 to TRBJ2-2; D might be TRBD1 (6 bases). Per germline, CDR1 KGHSH and CDR2 LQKENI. V lost 3 bases, J lost 1 base, and 9 bases lay in between. CDR3 length equals 15 residues. The CDR3 nucleotides are TGTGCCAGCTCACCTGACAGGAAGAACACCGGGGAGCTGTTTTTT. Amino acids: CASSPDRKNTGELFF.

V usage is TRBV7-9 and J usage is TRBJ2-5; the D is unclear. Germline loops: CDR1 SEHNR, CDR2 FQNEAQ (reference sequence). The CDR3 loop spans 13 amino acids. Trimming removed 5 bases from V and 6 bases from J, with 13 bases in between. CDR3 protein: CASSLGPQKTQYF. CDR3 nucleotides: TGTGCCAGCAGCCTAGGACCTCAGAAGACCCAGTACTTC.

This chain uses TRBV4-2 with TRBJ1-1; no clear D gene. The CDR3 is made up of 13 amino acids. From germline, CDR1 is LGHNA and CDR2 YNFKEQ. Trimming removed 4 bases at V and 3 bases at J, with 9 bases between. The CDR3 sequence is CASSPSPDTEAFF. The CDR3 DNA follows: TGTGCCAGCAGCCCTAGCCCCGACACTGAAGCTTTCTTT.

This clone was recorded once. V and J are TRBV19 and TRBJ1-5; TRBD1 might be the D (5 bases). This CDR3 has 14 residues. V was cut by 4 bases and J by 0 bases, with 7 bases left in between. CDR1 is LNHDA and CDR2 is SQIVND in the germline V gene (reference sequence). This CDR3 reads CASSTTGSNQPQHF. The DNA for the CDR3 is TGTGCCAGTAGTACCACAGGTAGCAATCAGCCCCAGCATTTT.

The V call is TRBV19, the J call TRBJ2-3; the D is unclear. CDR1 is LNHDA and CDR2 is SQIVND in the germline V gene (reference sequence). Trimming shortened V by 4 bases and J by 0 bases, and 11 bases separated the two germline ends. This CDR3 has 15 amino acids. The CDR3 region has the DNA TGTGCCAGTAGTAAGGCAGGTCTTAGCACAGATACGCAGTATTTT. Its translation is CASSKAGLSTDTQYF.

V gene TRBV7-2 combines with J gene TRBJ1-6; the D gene is possibly TRBD1 (5 bases). This CDR3 comprises 18 residues. Trimming left V 5 bases short and J 5 bases short, with 22 bases between. Germline V gives CDR1 SGHTA, CDR2 FQGNSA. The CDR3 spells CASSAHLFRGAHNSPLHF. The CDR3 DNA reads TGTGCCAGCAGCGCCCACTTATTCCGGGGCGCCCATAATTCACCCCTCCACTTT.

The rearrangement uses TRBV6-6 and TRBJ1-4; D call uncertain. CDR3 length: 12 residues. The germline V and J ends were trimmed by 2 bases and 4 bases, with 2 bases remaining between them. Germline loops: CDR1 MNHNY, CDR2 SVGAGI (reference sequence). This chain's CDR3 is CASSYSNEKLFF. The CDR3 region has the DNA TGTGCCAGCAGTTACAGTAATGAAAAACTGTTTTTT.

V is TRBV28 and J is TRBJ1-5, with a weak D call TRBD1 (6 bases). The ends were cut back, 3 bases at V and 4 bases at J, with 10 bases in the middle. The CDR3 spans 14 residues. Germline-derived CDR1 and CDR2 are MDHEN and SYDVKM. CDR3 sequence: CASSFWDMNQPQHF. DNA of the CDR3: TGTGCCAGCAGTTTCTGGGACATGAATCAGCCCCAGCATTTT.

The chain combines TRBV28 with TRBJ2-3, with 8 bases lining up with TRBD2. V lost 2 bases and J lost 4; bases outside the gene matches: 5. Germline values: CDR1 MDHEN, CDR2 SYDVKM. The CDR3 sequence is 15 residues long. The CDR3 bases are TGTGCCAGCAGTTTAAAGCGGGGGTTTGCAGATACGCAGTATTTT. Translating gives CASSLKRGFADTQYF.

The genes are TRBV7-2 and TRBJ1-2; 10 bases line up with TRBD1. The CDR3 loop spans 14 amino acids. Germline CDR1 SGHTA, CDR2 FQGNSA. The junction had 10 bases not matched to a gene; V was cut back by 11 bases and J by 4 bases. CDR3 loop: CAQAPDRGPYGYTF. CDR3 DNA: TGTGCCCAAGCGCCCGACAGGGGGCCCTATGGCTACACCTTC.

In its sample, this clone was seen a few times. J is TRBJ2-1 and V is TRBV5-1, with TRBD2 identical over 9 bases. CDR3 length: 17 amino acids. Germline V gives CDR1 SGHRS, CDR2 YFSETQ. The junction had 13 bases not matched to a gene; V was cut back by 0 bases and J by 9 bases. The CDR3 is CASSLASRAGGPREQFF. DNA for the CDR3: TGCGCCAGCAGCTTGGCGAGTAGGGCGGGGGGGCCCCGTGAGCAGTTCTTC.

V is TRBV4-2 and J is TRBJ2-1; 8 positions agree with TRBD2. CDR3 length: 14 residues. V lost 1 base, J lost 8 bases, and 4 bases stayed unmatched. Per the germline V gene, CDR1 is LGHNA and CDR2 is YNFKEQ. The chain's CDR3 is CASSQGRGGDEQFF. The DNA of the CDR3 is TGTGCCAGCAGCCAAGGACGGGGGGGCGATGAGCAGTTCTTC.

V usage is TRBV10-1 and J usage is TRBJ2-1; 8 bases fit TRBD1. This CDR3 contains 16 residues. Germline CDR1 and CDR2: WNHNN and SYGVQD (reference sequence). Trimming cost V 3 bases and J 1 base; bases outside gene matches: 5. The CDR3 reads CASSDFTGGSYNEQFF. DNA of the CDR3: TGCGCCAGCAGTGATTTTACAGGGGGTTCCTACAATGAGCAGTTCTTC.

This clone turned up a few times. The chain uses TRBV25-1 and TRBJ1-6; D is unresolved. CDR3 length: 16 residues. Germline CDR1 and CDR2: MGHDK and SYGVNS. Between the trimmed V and J ends, which lost 4 bases and 10 bases, there was a span of 20 bases. The CDR3 nucleotides are TGTGCCAGCAGTGGGCTCCCGAACGAGGCTCGGTCACCCCTCCACTTT. Its protein product is CASSGLPNEARSPLHF. The complete variable domain, with remaining parts taken from reference TRBV25-1 and TRBJ1-6, reads EADIYQTPRYLVIGTGKKITLECSQTMGHDKMYWYQQDPGMELHLIHYSYGVNSTEKGDLSSESTVSRIRTEHFPLTLESARPSHTSQYLCASSGLPNEARSPLHFGNGTRLTVT.

J is TRBJ1-3 and V is TRBV7-9; D uncertain. CDR3 length equals 15 residues. CDR1 SEHNR and CDR2 FQNEAQ come from the germline V gene (reference sequence). Trimming stripped 5 bases from V and 0 bases from J, with 11 bases between. The CDR3 here is CASSPGGDSGNTIYF. CDR3 nucleotides: TGTGCCAGCAGCCCTGGAGGTGACTCTGGAAACACCATATATTTT. Filled out from reference TRBV7-9 and TRBJ1-3, the complete variable domain reads DTGVSQNPRHKITKRGQNVTFRCDPISEHNRLYWYRQTLGQGPEFLTYFQNEAQLEKSRLLSDRFSAERPKGSFSTLEIQRTEQGDSAMYLCASSPGGDSGNTIYFGEGSWLTVV.

Here the CDR3 reads CASSSEGGDTQYF. CDR3 in DNA: TGCGCCAGCAGCTCGGAGGGAGGAGATACGCAGTATTTT. The rearrangement joins TRBV5-1 to TRBJ2-3; maybe TRBD2 (6 bases). V lost 3 bases, J lost 5 bases, and 10 bases lay in between. The CDR3 covers 13 residues. CDR1 and CDR2 from the germline V gene are SGHRS and YFSETQ.

The chain recombines TRBV6-6 with TRBJ1-2, with D tentatively TRBD1 (5 bases). The germline V gene has CDR1 MNHNY and CDR2 SVGAGI (reference sequence). The CDR3 spans 11 residues. V lost 8 bases to trimming and J lost 6 bases, with 10 bases between them. CDR3 sequence reads: CASEDIHGYTF. The CDR3 DNA is TGTGCCAGCGAGGACATCCATGGCTACACCTTC.

V gene TRBV2 combines with J gene TRBJ2-7, with 8 bases fitting TRBD1. This CDR3 comprises 14 residues. Germline assignment: CDR1 SNHLY and CDR2 FYNNEI. The V and J ends lost 6 bases and 6 bases, in that order; junction bases with no gene match: 10. The CDR3 sequence is CASRERQGWAEQYV. The CDR3 region has the DNA TGTGCCAGCAGGGAGAGACAGGGGTGGGCCGAGCAGTACGTC.

The rearrangement uses TRBV2 and TRBJ2-3; no clear D gene. This CDR3 comprises 14 residues. In germline, CDR1 is SNHLY, CDR2 FYNNEI. The V end lost 3 bases, the J end lost 0 bases, and 7 bases lay between the germline ends. The CDR3 DNA is TGTGCCAGCAGTGACAGTACTAGCACAGATACGCAGTATTTT. Translated: CASSDSTSTDTQYF.

The genes are TRBV7-3 and TRBJ2-4, with 15 bases that match TRBD2. Germline trimming cut 5 bases from V and 0 bases from J; bases unmatched to any gene: 5. The CDR3 totals 18 residues. The germline gives CDR1 SGHTA, CDR2 FQGTGA. The CDR3 DNA follows: TGTGCCAGCAGCGGCGGGACTAGCGGGGGGTTAGCCAAAAACATTCAGTACTTC. It translates to CASSGGTSGGLAKNIQYF. The variable domain in full, completed from reference TRBV7-3 and TRBJ2-4, reads GAGVSQTPSNKVTEKGKYVELRCDPISGHTALYWYRQSLGQGPEFLIYFQGTGAADDSGLPNDRFFAVRPEGSVSTLKIQRTERGDSAVYLCASSGGTSGGLAKNIQYFGAGTRLSVL.

The rearrangement joins TRBV10-3 to TRBJ1-3, with D tentatively TRBD1 (6 bases). The germline gives CDR1 ENHRY, CDR2 SYGVKD. Trimming stripped 4 bases from V and 0 bases from J, with 13 bases between. The CDR3 contains 16 residues. CDR3 region: CAISGDKSNSGNTIYF. The DNA of the CDR3 is TGTGCCATCAGTGGGGACAAATCTAACTCTGGAAACACCATATATTTT.

The chain combines TRBV28 with TRBJ2-7, with a weak D call TRBD1 (5 bases). The V gene lost 2 bases and the J gene lost 5 bases, with 10 bases spanning the gap. Germline assignment: CDR1 MDHEN and CDR2 SYDVKM. This CDR3 region has 13 residues. CDR3 amino acids: CASSLGPGNEQYF. CDR3 nucleotides: TGTGCCAGCAGTTTAGGCCCAGGGAACGAGCAGTACTTC.